The T cell receptor (beta chain) under discussion was sequenced for a study of OX40 agonist ivuxolimab in advanced cancers. Study at large: Enrolled patients in dose escalation had cancers that were hepatocellular carcinoma, melanoma, renal cell or head and neck cancer.

This table comes from immunoSEQ multiplex PCR, and its TCRdb copy is limited to in-frame clones, with some not included. This sample has around 62,000 clones, with approximately 80% found just once. Germline-derived CDR1 and CDR2 are SGHNT and YENEEA. V shed 5 bases and J 7 bases; nucleotides not matched to a gene: 8. The CDR3 length is 16 residues. This clone was counted only a few times. Its antigen is unknown. Study results and limitations: Averaging showed that CD8+ T cells had more expanded clones than CD4+ did. Some nonresponders also had low normalized T-cell clonal expansion.

This chain joins TRBV11-3 and TRBJ2-1, with 13 nucleotides matching TRBD2. This clonotype was obtained from an adult with an advanced solid tumor such as melanoma, head and neck, liver or kidney cancer. Sequences were derived from CD4+ or CD8+ T cells sorted from blood, sampled in a trial of the OX40 agonist ivuxolimab. In nucleotides, the CDR3 is TGTGCCAGCAGCGGACAACTAGCGGGGGGGCGGAATGAGCAGTTCTTC. Translated, it gives CASSGQLAGGRNEQFF. Full variable domain (rest looked up from reference TRBV11-3 and TRBJ2-1): EAGVVQSPRYKIIEKKQPVAFWCNPISGHNTLYWYLQNLGQGPELLIRYENEEAVDDSQLPKDRFSAERLKGVDSTLKIQPAELGDSAVYLCASSGQLAGGRNEQFFGPGTRLTVL.